This record looks at one T cell receptor (beta chain) sequence and its context. Trimming removed 5 bases at V and 1 base at J, with 11 bases between. The CDR3 sequence is 14 residues long. Germline values: CDR1 SNHLY, CDR2 FYNNEI. Authors' processing steps: Estimates of nucleated cell counts were drawn from the amplification of reference gene primers. Libraries were prepared by immunoSEQ multiplex PCR; TCRdb keeps only in-frame clonotypes and omits some of them. That table gives V, J and clone size, and the DNA gave D and trimming. The sample consists of some 64,000 clones, less than 80% of them appearing once. These data come from a study of blood T cell repertoires in COVID-19. Study background: Sites across the United States, Italy and Spain contributed samples from acute and convalescent COVID-19. T cells, B-cell-depleted T cells, or PBMCs supplied cDNA or gDNA.

The receptor comes from a man between 60 and 70 years old with acute or convalescent COVID-19. The rearrangement uses TRBV2 and TRBJ1-1; maybe TRBD1 (6 bases). Sequenced input: peripheral blood. The CDR3 DNA sequence: TGTGCCAGCAGTTGGACAGAAGCGAACACTGAAGCTTTCTTT. Its protein is CASSWTEANTEAFF.